This T cell receptor (beta chain) was captured in a study of T cell responses to AZD1222 COVID-19 vaccine. Regarding the study as a whole: Spike-spanning, vaccine-associated CD4 TCRs were dominant at 160-218 and 743-854. Donors were chiefly white British, with a greater number of females, and clonal diversity was perhaps underestimated. Targeting of unmutated variant regions was reportedly seen in nearly half of spike-specific TCRs.

Comment on this clone: Antigen: not known.

This CDR3 has 14 residues. Germline V gene sequence: CDR1 LNHNV, CDR2 YYDKDF (reference sequence). Trimming pared 4 bases from V and 3 bases from J, leaving 10 bases between. This table comes from immunoSEQ multiplex PCR, and its TCRdb copy is limited to in-frame clones, with some not included. The sample shows 90,000 or so clones, around nine tenths of them seen only once. The rearrangement uses TRBV15 and TRBJ2-1; D gene unclear. The specimen was peripheral blood, collected on day 0 of AZD1222 vaccination. This sequence was found in an adult in good health. The CDR3 coding sequence is TGTGCCACCAGCATCGGCGGAGTCTACAATGAGCAGTTCTTC. Amino acids: CATSIGGVYNEQFF.